This T cell receptor beta chain was recovered during a study of regulatory T cells in long-lasting Graves disease. Germline V gene lookup returns CDR1 SGHTA and CDR2 FQGTGA. V was trimmed by 2 bases and J by 0 bases, leaving 10 bases between them. This CDR3 contains 15 residues. A note on this clonotype: Its target is unknown.

The time point is: persistent/refractory GD, antithyroid drugs over 5 years with positive TRAb. From RNA extracted from PBMCs, the TCR library was made. TCR beta libraries were built with iRepertoire HTBI primers and Arm-PCR of CDR3 regions. One entry per CDR3 protein, called by TCRdb with MiXCR from the multiplex PCR reads. The sample consists of about 300,000 distinct CDR3 sequences, roughly a fifth of them appearing once. Regarding the study as a whole: Those with persistent disease had in common more public clonotypes (approximately 2,500) than new patients (approximately 970).

This clonotype originated in a female donor with Graves disease. This sample comprised peripheral blood mononuclear cells (PBMCs), obtained when the disease was refractory, from a patient treated with antithyroid drugs. The chain combines TRBV7-3 with TRBJ1-2; D gene unclear. The CDR3 reads CASSLDGFSNYGYTF. CDR3 DNA: TGTGCCAGCAGCTTAGATGGGTTCTCTAACTATGGCTACACCTTC.